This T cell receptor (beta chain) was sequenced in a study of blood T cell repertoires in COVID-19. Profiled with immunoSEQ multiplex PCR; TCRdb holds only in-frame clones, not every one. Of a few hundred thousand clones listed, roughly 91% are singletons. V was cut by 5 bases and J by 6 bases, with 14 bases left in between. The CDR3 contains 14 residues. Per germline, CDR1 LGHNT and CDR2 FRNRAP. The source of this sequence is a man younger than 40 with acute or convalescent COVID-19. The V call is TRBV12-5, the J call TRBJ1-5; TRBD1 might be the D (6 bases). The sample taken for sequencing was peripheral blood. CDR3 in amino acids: CASGPGWGPQPQHF. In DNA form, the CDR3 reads TGTGCTAGTGGTCCCGGGTGGGGGCCTCAGCCCCAGCATTTT.